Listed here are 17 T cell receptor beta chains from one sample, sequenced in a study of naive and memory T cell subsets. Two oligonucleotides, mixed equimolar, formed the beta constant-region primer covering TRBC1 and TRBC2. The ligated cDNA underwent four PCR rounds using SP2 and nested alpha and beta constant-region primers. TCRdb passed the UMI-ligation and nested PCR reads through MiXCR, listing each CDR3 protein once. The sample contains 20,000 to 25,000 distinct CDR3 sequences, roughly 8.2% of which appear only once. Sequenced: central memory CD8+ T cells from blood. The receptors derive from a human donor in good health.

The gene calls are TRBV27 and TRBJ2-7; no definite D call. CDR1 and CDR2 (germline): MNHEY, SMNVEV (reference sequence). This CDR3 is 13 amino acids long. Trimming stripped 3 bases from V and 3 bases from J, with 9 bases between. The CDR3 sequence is CASSFPENYEQYF. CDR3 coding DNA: TGTGCCAGCAGTTTTCCAGAAAACTACGAGCAGTACTTC.

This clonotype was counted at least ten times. DNA of the CDR3: TGTGCCAGCAGCCCATCGGAACATTCCGCCGGGGAGCTGTTTTTT. This gives the protein CASSPSEHSAGELFF. The chain carries TRBV6-6 and TRBJ2-2; D gene uncertain. Trimming cost V 6 bases and J 6 bases, with 17 bases left between them. CDR1 is MNHNY and CDR2 is SVGAGI in the germline V gene (reference sequence). The CDR3 consists of 15 residues.

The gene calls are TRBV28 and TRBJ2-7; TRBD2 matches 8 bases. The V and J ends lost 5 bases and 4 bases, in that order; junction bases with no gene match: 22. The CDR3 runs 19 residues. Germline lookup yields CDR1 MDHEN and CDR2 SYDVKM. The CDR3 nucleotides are TGTGCCAGCAGTCATCCATCAAAAAACGGAGAGCGGGAGCTATACGAGCAGTACTTC. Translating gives CASSHPSKNGERELYEQYF.

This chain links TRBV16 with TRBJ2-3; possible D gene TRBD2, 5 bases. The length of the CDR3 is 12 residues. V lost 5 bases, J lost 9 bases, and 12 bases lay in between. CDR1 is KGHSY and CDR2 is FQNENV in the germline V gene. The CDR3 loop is CASSIRGLTQYF. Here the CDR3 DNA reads TGTGCCAGCAGCATAAGAGGGTTGACGCAGTATTTT.

The CDR3, as DNA: TGTGCCAGCAGCTTTCTAGCGGGAGGTTTCAATGAGCAGTTCTTC. Residues: CASSFLAGGFNEQFF. V is TRBV7-3 and J is TRBJ2-1; TRBD2 agrees at 11 bases. Germline CDR1 is SGHTA and CDR2 is FQGTGA. The junction had 4 bases not matched to a gene; V was cut back by 3 bases and J by 6 bases. The CDR3 covers 15 residues.

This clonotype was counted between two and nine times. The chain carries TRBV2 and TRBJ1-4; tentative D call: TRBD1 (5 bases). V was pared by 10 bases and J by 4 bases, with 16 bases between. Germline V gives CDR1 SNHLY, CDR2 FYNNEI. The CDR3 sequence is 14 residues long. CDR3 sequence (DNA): TGTGCCACTTTTGAGGGACCGAATAATGAAAAACTGTTTTTT. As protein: CATFEGPNNEKLFF.

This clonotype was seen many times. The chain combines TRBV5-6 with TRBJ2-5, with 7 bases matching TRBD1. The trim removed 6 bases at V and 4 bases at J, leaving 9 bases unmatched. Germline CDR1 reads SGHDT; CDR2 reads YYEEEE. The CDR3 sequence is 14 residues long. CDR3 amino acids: CASTTGWDPETQYF. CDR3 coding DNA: TGTGCCAGCACGACAGGGTGGGATCCAGAGACCCAGTACTTC.

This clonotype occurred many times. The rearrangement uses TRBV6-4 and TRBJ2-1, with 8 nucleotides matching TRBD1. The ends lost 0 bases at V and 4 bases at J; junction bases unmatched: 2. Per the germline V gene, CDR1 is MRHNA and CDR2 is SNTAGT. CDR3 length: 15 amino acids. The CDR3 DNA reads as TGTGCCAGCAGTGACTCAGGACAGGGTTACAATGAGCAGTTCTTC. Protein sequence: CASSDSGQGYNEQFF.

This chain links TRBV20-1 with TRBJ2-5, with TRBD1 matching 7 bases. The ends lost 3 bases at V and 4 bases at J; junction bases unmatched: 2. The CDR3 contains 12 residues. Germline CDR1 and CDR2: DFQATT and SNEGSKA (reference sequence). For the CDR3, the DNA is TGCAGTGCTAGGGACAGGCGAGAGACCCAGTACTTC. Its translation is CSARDRRETQYF.

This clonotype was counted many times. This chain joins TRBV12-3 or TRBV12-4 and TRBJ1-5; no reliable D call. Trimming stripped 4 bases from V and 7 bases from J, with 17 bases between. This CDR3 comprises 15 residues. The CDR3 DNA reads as TGTGCCAGCAGTTGGACTGCTCAAACGGGACAGCCCCAGCATTTT. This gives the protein CASSWTAQTGQPQHF.

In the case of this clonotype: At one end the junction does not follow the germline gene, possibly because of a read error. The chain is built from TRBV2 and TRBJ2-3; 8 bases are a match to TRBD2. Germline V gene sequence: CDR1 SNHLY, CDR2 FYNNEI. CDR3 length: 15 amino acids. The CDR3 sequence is CDSTGGAGGGDTQYF. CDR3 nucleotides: TGTGACAGCACCGGTGGGGCGGGAGGTGGAGATACGCAGTATTTT.

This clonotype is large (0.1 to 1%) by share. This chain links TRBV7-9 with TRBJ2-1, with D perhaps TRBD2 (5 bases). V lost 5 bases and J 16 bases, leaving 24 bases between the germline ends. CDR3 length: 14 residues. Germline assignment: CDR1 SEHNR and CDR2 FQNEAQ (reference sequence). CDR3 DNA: TGTGCCAGCAGCGCAAACCCGAATGTGGGAGCCGCCTTCTTC. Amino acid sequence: CASSANPNVGAAFF.

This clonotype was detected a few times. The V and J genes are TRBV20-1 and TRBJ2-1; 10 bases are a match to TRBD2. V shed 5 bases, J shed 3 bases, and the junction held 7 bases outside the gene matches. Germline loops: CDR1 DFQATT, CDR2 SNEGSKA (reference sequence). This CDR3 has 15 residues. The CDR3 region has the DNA TGCAGTGCTCCGGCCGGGACTAGCGACTACAATGAGCAGTTCTTC. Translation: CSAPAGTSDYNEQFF.

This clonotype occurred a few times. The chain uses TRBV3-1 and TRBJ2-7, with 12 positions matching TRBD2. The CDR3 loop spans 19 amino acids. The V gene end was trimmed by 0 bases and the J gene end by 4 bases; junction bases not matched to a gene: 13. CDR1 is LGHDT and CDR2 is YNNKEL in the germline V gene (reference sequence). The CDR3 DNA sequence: TGTGCCAGCAGCCAAGACCCCTCAGTTTGGGGACTAGCGGGTTACGAGCAGTACTTC. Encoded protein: CASSQDPSVWGLAGYEQYF.

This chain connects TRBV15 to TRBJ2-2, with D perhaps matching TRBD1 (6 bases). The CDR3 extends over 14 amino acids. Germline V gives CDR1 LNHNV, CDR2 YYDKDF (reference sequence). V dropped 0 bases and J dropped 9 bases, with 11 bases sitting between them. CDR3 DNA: TGTGCCACCAGCAGAGACCGCAGGGGCCGGGAGCTGTTTTTT. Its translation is CATSRDRRGRELFF.

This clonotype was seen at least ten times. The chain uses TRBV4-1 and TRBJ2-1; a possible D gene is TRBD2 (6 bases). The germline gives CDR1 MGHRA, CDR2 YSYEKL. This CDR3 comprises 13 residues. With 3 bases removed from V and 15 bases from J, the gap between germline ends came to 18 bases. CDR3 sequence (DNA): TGCGCCAGCAGCCAGCCGGGACTCCGGTCTTGGTTCTTC. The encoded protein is CASSQPGLRSWFF.

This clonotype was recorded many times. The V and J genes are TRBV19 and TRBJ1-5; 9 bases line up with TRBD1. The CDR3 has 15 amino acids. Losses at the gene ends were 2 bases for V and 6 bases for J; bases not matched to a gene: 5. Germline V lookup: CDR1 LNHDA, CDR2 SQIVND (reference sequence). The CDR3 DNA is TGTGCCAGTAGTATATCCGACAGGGGGGGTCAGCCCCAGCATTTT. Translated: CASSISDRGGQPQHF.